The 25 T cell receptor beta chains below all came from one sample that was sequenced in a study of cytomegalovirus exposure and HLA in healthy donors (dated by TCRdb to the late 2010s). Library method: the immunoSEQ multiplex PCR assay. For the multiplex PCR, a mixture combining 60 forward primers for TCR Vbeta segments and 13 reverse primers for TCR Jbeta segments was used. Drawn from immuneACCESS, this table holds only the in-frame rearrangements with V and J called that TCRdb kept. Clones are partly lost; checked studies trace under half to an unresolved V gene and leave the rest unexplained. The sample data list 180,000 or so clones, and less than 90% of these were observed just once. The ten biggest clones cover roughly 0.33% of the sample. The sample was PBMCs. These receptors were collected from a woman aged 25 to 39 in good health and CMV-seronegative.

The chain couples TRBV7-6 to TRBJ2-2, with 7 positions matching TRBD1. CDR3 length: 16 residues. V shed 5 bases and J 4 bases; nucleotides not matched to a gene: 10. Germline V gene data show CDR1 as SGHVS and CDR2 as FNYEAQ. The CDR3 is CASSVPMGQPTGELFF. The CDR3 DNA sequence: TGTGCCAGCAGCGTACCTATGGGACAGCCCACCGGGGAGCTGTTTTTT.

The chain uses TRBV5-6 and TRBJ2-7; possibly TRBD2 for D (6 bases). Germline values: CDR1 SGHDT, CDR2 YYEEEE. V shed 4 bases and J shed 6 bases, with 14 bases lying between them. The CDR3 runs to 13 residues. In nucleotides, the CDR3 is TGTGCCAGCAGCCTGGGCGGGATCTTCGAGCAGTACTTC. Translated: CASSLGGIFEQYF.

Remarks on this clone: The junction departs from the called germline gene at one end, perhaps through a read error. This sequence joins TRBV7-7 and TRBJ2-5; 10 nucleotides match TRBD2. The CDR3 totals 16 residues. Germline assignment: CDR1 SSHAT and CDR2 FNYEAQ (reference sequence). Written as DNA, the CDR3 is TGTGCTAGCAGCTTAGGGATAGCGGGAGGAAAAGAGACCCAGTACTTC. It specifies CASSLGIAGGKETQYF.

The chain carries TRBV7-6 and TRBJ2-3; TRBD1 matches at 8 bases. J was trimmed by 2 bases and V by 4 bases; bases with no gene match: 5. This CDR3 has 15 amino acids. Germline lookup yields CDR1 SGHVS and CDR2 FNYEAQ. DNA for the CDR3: TGTGCCAGCAGCTCCTCCAGGGGGCCCACAGATACGCAGTATTTT. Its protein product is CASSSSRGPTDTQYF.

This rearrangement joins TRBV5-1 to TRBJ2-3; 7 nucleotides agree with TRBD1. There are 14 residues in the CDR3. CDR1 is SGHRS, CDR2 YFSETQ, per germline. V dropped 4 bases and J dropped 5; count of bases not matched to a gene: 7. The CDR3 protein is CASSLTGIVDTQYF. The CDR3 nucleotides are TGCGCCAGCAGCCTGACAGGGATCGTAGATACGCAGTATTTT.

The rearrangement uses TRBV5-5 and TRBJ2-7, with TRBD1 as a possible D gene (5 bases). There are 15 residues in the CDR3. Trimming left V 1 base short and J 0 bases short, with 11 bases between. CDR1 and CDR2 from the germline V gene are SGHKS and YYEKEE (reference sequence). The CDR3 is CASSLSGAVSYEQYF. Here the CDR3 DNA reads TGTGCCAGCAGCTTGTCTGGGGCGGTCTCCTACGAGCAGTACTTC.

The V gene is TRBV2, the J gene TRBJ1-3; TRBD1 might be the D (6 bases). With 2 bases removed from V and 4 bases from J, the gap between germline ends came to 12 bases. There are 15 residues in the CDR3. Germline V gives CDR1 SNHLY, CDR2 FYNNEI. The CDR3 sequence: CASSEWGTQGNTIYF. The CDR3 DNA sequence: TGTGCCAGCAGTGAATGGGGGACACAAGGAAACACCATATATTTT.

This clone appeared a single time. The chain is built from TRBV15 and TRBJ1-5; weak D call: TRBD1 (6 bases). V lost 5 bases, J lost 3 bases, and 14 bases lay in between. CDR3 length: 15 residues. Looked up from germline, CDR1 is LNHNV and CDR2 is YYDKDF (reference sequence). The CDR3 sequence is CATSRDDRNNQPQHF. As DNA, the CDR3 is TGTGCCACCAGCCGTGACGACAGGAACAATCAGCCCCAGCATTTT. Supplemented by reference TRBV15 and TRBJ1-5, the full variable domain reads DAMVIQNPRYQVTQFGKPVTLSCSQTLNHNVMYWYQQKSSQAPKLLFHYYDKDFNNEADTPDNFQSRRPNTSFCFLDIRSPGLGDTAMYLCATSRDDRNNQPQHFGDGTRLSIL.

CDR3 sequence reads: CASSQGVDSSYEQYF. CDR3 DNA sequence: TGTGCCAGCAGCCAAGGGGTGGACAGCTCCTACGAGCAGTACTTC. The chain couples TRBV4-2 to TRBJ2-7, with D maybe TRBD1 (6 bases). This CDR3 contains 15 residues. With 1 base removed from V and 0 bases from J, the gap between germline ends came to 10 bases. CDR1 is LGHNA and CDR2 is YNFKEQ in the germline V gene.

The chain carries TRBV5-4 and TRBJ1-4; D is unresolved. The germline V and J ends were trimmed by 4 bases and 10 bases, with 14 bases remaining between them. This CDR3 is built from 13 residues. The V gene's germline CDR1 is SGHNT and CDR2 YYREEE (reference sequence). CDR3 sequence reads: CASSIEPGLKLFF. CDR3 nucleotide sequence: TGTGCCAGCAGCATTGAACCGGGGTTAAAACTGTTTTTT.

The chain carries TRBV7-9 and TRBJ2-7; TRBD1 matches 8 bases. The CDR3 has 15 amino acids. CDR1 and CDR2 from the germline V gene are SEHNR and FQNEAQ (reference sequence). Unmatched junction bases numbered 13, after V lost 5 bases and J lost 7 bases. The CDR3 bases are TGTGCCAGCAGCATTGGGGGGCAGGGGGCGCGTGAGCAGTACTTC. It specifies CASSIGGQGAREQYF.

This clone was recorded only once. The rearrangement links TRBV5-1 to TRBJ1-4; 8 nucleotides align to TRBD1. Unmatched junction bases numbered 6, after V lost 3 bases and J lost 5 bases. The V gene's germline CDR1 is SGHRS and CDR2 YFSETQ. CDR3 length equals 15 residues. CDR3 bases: TGCGCCAGCAGCTCCCCTGACAGGGGCAATGAAAAACTGTTTTTT. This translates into CASSSPDRGNEKLFF.

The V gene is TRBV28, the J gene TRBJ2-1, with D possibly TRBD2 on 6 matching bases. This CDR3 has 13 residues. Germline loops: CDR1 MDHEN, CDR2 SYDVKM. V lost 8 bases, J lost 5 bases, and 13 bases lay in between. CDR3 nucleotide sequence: TGTGCCAGCCGGGACTCCACGCACAATGAGCAGTTCTTC. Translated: CASRDSTHNEQFF.

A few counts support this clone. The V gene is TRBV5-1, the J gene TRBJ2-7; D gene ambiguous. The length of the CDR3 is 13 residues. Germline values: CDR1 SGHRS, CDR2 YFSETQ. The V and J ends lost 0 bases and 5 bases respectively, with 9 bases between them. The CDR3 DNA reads TGCGCCAGCAGCTTGGTGCAACGGGACGAGCAGTACTTC. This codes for CASSLVQRDEQYF.

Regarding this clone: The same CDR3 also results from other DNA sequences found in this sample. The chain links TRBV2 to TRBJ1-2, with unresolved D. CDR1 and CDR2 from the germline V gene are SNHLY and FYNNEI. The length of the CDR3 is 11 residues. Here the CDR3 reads CASGRNYGYTF. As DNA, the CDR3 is TGTGCTTCTGGCAGGAACTATGGCTACACCTTC.

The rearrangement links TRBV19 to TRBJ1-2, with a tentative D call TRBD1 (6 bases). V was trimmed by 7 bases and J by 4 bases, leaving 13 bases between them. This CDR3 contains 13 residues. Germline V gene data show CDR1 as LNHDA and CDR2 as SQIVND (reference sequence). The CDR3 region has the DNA TGTGCCAGTACCTTGACAGGTTCCTATGGCTACACCTTC. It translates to CASTLTGSYGYTF.

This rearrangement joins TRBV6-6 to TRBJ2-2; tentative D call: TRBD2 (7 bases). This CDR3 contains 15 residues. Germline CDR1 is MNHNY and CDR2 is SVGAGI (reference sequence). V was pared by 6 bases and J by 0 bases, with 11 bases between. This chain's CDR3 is CASRGGTTNTGELFF. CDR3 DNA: TGTGCCAGCAGGGGGGGGACAACGAACACCGGGGAGCTGTTTTTT.

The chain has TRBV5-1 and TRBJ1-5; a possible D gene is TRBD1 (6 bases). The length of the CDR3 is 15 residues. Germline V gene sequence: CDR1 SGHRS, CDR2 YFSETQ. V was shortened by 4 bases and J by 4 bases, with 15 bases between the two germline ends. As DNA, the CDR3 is TGCGCCAGCAGCGAAACAGGGCATCCGAATCAGCCCCAGCATTTT. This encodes CASSETGHPNQPQHF.

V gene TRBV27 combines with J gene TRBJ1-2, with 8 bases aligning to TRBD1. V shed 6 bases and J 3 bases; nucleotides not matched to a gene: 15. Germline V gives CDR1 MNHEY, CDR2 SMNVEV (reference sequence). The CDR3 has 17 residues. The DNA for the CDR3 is TGTGCCAGCAGGAGCAACAGGGGGGGCGTAGAAGACTATGGCTACACCTTC. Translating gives CASRSNRGGVEDYGYTF.

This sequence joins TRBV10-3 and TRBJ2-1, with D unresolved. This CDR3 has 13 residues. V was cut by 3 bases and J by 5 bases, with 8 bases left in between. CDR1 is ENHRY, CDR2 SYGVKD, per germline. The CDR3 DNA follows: TGTGCCATCAGTGAATCGTCCGACAATGAGCAGTTCTTC. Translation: CAISESSDNEQFF.

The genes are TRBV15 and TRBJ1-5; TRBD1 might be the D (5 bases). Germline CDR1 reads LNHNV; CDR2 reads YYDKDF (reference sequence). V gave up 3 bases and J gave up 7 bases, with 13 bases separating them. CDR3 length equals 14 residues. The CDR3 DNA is TGTGCCACCAGCAGGGTACAGGCTGGGCAGCCCCAGCATTTT. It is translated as CATSRVQAGQPQHF. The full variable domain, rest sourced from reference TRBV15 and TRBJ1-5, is DAMVIQNPRYQVTQFGKPVTLSCSQTLNHNVMYWYQQKSSQAPKLLFHYYDKDFNNEADTPDNFQSRRPNTSFCFLDIRSPGLGDTAMYLCATSRVQAGQPQHFGDGTRLSIL.

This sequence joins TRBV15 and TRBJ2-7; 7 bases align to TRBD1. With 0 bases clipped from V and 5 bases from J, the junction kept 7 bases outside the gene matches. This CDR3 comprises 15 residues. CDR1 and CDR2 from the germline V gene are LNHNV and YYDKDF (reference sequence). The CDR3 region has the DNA TGTGCCACCAGCAGAGATCGAGCCAGGGGGAACGAGCAGTACTTC. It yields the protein CATSRDRARGNEQYF. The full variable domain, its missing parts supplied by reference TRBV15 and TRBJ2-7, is DAMVIQNPRYQVTQFGKPVTLSCSQTLNHNVMYWYQQKSSQAPKLLFHYYDKDFNNEADTPDNFQSRRPNTSFCFLDIRSPGLGDTAMYLCATSRDRARGNEQYFGPGTRLTVT.

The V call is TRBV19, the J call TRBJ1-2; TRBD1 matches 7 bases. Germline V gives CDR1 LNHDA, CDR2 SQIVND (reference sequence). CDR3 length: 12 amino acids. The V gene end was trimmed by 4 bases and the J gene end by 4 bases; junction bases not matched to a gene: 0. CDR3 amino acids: CASSTGGYGYTF. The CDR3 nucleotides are TGTGCCAGTAGTACAGGGGGCTATGGCTACACCTTC.

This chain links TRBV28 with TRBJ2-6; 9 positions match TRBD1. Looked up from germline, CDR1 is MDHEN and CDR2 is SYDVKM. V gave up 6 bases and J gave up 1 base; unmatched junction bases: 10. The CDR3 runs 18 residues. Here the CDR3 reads CASRLDRGFRSGANVLTF. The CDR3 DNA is TGTGCCAGCAGACTGGACAGGGGTTTCCGTTCTGGGGCCAACGTCCTGACTTTC.

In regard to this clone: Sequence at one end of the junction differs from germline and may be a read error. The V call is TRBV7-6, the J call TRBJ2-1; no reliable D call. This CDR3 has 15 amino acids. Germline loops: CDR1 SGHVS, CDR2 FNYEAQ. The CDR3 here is CAGSLGRASYNEQFF. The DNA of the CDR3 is TGTGCCGGCAGCTTAGGGCGAGCGAGCTACAATGAGCAGTTCTTC.